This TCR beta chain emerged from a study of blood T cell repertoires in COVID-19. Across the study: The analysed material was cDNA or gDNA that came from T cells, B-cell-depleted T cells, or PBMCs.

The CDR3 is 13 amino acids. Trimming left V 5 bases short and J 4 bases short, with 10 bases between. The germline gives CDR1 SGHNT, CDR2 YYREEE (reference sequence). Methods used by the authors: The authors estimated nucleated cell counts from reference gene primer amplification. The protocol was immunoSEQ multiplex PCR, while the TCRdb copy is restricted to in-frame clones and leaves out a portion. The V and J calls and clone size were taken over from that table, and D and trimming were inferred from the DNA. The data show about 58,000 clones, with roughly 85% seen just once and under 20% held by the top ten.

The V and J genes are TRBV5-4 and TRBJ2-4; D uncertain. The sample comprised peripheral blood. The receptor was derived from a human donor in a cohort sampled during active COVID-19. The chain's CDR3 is CASSVGRKNIQYF. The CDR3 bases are TGTGCCAGCAGTGTGGGCCGTAAAAACATTCAGTACTTC. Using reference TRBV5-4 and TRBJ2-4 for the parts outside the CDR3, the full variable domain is ETGVTQSPTHLIKTRGQQVTLRCSSQSGHNTVSWYQQALGQGPQFIFQYYREEENGRGNFPPRFSGLQFPNYSSELNVNALELDDSALYLCASSVGRKNIQYFGAGTRLSVL.